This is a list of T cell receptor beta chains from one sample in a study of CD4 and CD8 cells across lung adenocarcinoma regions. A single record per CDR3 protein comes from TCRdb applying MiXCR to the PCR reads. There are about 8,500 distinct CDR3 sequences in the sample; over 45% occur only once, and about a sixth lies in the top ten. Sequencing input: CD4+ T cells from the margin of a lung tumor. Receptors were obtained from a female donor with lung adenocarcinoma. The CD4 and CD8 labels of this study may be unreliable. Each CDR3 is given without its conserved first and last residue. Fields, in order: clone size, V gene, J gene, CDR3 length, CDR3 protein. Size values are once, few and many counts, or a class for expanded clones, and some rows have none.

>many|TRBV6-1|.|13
ASSDGRQGLYEQY
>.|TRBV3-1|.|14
ASSQVLRGGLRAQY
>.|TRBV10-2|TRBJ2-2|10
ASSAYWGELF
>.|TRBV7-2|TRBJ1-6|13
ASSFAGSYNSPLH
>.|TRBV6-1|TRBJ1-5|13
ASRKTGSGNQPQH
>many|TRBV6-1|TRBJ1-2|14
ASSSHSGQDYYGYT
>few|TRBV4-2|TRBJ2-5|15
ASSQGDSGTRGETQY
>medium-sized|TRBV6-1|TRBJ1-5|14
ASRRTGGASDQPQH
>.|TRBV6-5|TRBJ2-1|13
ASSFSGRGGNEQF
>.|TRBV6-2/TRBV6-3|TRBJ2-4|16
ASSPLGPRALGKNIQY
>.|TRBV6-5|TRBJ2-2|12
ASSSTVVTDEQF
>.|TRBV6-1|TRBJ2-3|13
ASRVLAGVADTQY
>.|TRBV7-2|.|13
ARSFPAATYNTQY
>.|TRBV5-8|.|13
ASSRGTSGVYEQY
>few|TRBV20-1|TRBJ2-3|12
SATPGRNTDTQY
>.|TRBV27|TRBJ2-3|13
ASELGAGATNTQY
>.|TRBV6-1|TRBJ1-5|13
ASSPEGGYYQPQH
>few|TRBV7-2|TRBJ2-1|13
ASSAGLAGAGEQF
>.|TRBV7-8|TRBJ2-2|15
ASSLDSVRGPGGELF
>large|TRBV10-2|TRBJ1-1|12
ASSYDGMNTEAF
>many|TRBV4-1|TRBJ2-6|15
ASSLTQRGSGANVLT
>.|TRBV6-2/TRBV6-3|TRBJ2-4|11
ASSYTQPNIQY
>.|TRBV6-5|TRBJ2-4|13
ASGSATGTTDIQY
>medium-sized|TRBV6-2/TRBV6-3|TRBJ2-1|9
ASSYGYEQF
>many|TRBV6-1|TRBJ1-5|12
ASSAFGQNQPQH
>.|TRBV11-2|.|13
ASSLGTGEMYEQY
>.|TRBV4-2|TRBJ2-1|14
ASSQASGLAGPEQF
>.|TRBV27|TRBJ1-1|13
ASSLSRWGGTEAF
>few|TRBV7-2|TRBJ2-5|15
ASSLGGTLGGAETQY
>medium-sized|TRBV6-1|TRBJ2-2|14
ATSLAGGVNTGELF
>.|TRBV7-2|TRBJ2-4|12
TSRGLGAKNTQY
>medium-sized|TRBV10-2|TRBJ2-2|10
ASPDVTGELF
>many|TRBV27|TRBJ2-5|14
ASSPRDRGKQETQY
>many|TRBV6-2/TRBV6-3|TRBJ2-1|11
ASSPGTSGKQF
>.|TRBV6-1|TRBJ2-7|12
ASSGGAWAYVLT
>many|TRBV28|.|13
ASSLFWDTPGEQY
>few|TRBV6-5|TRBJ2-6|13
ASGGSHSGANVLT
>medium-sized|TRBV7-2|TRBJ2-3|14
ASSLGSGSITDTQY
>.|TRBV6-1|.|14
ASSDSGGVGAGAQY
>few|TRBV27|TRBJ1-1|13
ASSRRPRGNTEAF
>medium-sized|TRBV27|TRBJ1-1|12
ASSDLRVNTEAF
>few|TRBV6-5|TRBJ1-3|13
ASSYGRTSGNTIY
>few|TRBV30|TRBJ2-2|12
AWSGQGYTGELF
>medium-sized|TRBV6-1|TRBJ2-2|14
ASSERAGANTGELF